This T cell receptor (beta chain) was captured by sequencing in a study of beta chain features in type 1 diabetes. Germline V lookup: CDR1 LNHNV, CDR2 YYDKDF (reference sequence). This CDR3 is built from 20 residues. The V end lost 3 bases, the J end lost 0 bases, and 25 bases lay between the germline ends. The whole isolated RNA underwent reverse transcription, so sequencing captured expressed TCRB transcripts. Generated by immunoSEQ multiplex PCR, the TCRdb table keeps only in-frame clones and is missing some. This sample carries some 500,000 clones, about an eighth of them seen once, and the ten largest clones take around 0.05%.

The rearrangement joins TRBV15 to TRBJ2-3; D possibly corresponds to TRBD1 (6 bases). The sequencing input was naive CD4+ T cells from blood. The receptor's source is a woman younger than 35 in good health. This CDR3 reads CATSRGAAVVRGSSTDTQYF. As DNA, the CDR3 is TGTGCCACCAGCAGGGGGGCGGCGGTAGTCCGAGGCTCTAGCACAGATACGCAGTATTTT. Looking up the rest from reference TRBV15 and TRBJ2-3 gives the full variable domain: DAMVIQNPRYQVTQFGKPVTLSCSQTLNHNVMYWYQQKSSQAPKLLFHYYDKDFNNEADTPDNFQSRRPNTSFCFLDIRSPGLGDTAMYLCATSRGAAVVRGSSTDTQYFGPGTRLTVL.